This T cell receptor beta chain stems from a study of blood T cell repertoires in COVID-19. Across the study: PBMCs, B-cell-depleted T cells, or T cells were the source of the cDNA or gDNA that made up the material.

CDR1 and CDR2 from the germline V gene are SGHRS and YFSETQ. Trimming removed 4 bases from V and 1 base from J; junction bases left unmatched: 3. The CDR3 spans 14 residues. TCRdb keeps only in-frame clones here, not all; method: immunoSEQ multiplex PCR. Among 55,000 or so clones listed, 79% were seen once. This TCR came from a man in his sixties with acute or convalescent COVID-19. Sample: peripheral blood. The gene calls are TRBV5-1 and TRBJ1-1; TRBD1 matches 8 bases. The CDR3, as DNA: TGCGCCAGCAGCGAAGGGACAGGGAACACTGAAGCTTTCTTT. Translated: CASSEGTGNTEAFF.